The 20 T cell receptor beta chains below come from one sample, sequenced in a study of cytomegalovirus exposure and HLA in healthy donors. The PCR made use of 60 Vbeta and 13 Jbeta primers. Using immunoSEQ multiplex PCR, the repertoire was profiled, and TCRdb retains in-frame clones only, with some absent. Its table lists roughly 34,000 clones. Sequencing was done on a sample of PBMCs. The receptors here all came from a middle-aged man in good health and CMV-seronegative.

CDR3 protein: CASSQGQGAETQYF. The DNA of the CDR3 is TGCGCCAGCAGCCAGGGACAGGGGGCAGAGACCCAGTACTTC. The chain is built from TRBV4-1 and TRBJ2-5; 12 bases fit TRBD1. Trimming took 3 bases from V and 4 from J; bases not matched to a gene: 0. Germline assignment: CDR1 MGHRA and CDR2 YSYEKL. The CDR3 sequence is 14 residues long.

The chain employs TRBV11-2 and TRBJ1-1, with 8 nucleotides matching TRBD1. J gave up 0 bases and V 7 bases, and 16 bases lay outside the gene matches. Looked up from germline, CDR1 is SGHAT and CDR2 is FQNNGV. The CDR3 has 18 residues. CDR3 sequence: CASTIDRGRSYMNTEAFF. The CDR3 region has the DNA TGTGCCAGCACCATCGACAGGGGTCGAAGCTATATGAACACTGAAGCTTTCTTT.

V and J are TRBV4-3 and TRBJ1-5; D not resolved. CDR1 is LGHNA and CDR2 is YSLEER in the germline V gene. The CDR3 length is 15 residues. The V end lost 0 bases, the J end lost 5 bases, and 11 bases lay between the germline ends. The CDR3 DNA reads TGCGCCAGCAGCCAAGATTGGGCGAGTTATCAGCCCCAGCATTTT. It encodes CASSQDWASYQPQHF.

The chain uses TRBV19 and TRBJ1-5; 9 bases align to TRBD1. The germline CDR1 and CDR2 sequences are LNHDA and SQIVND (reference sequence). CDR3 size: 14 residues. V lost 6 bases to trimming and J lost 6 bases; unmatched junction nucleotides: 6. The DNA for the CDR3 is TGTGCCAGTAGCCAAACAGGGGGCGGTCAGCCCCAGCATTTT. Translated: CASSQTGGGQPQHF.

The J gene is TRBJ1-2, the V gene TRBV19; no reliable D call. Trimming stripped 7 bases from V and 8 bases from J, with 26 bases between. Germline V gene sequence: CDR1 LNHDA, CDR2 SQIVND (reference sequence). The CDR3 totals 16 residues. The CDR3 here is CASIAIGEGVDRGYTF. In DNA form, the CDR3 reads TGTGCCAGTATAGCCATCGGGGAGGGAGTTGATCGGGGCTACACCTTC.

The chain joins TRBV5-4 to TRBJ2-1; TRBD2 agrees at 11 bases. J lost 4 bases, V lost 4 bases, and 4 bases had no gene match. This CDR3 spans 15 amino acids. CDR1 SGHNT and CDR2 YYREEE come from the germline V gene (reference sequence). CDR3 in amino acids: CASSPTSGGYNEQFF. The CDR3 DNA reads as TGTGCCAGCAGCCCTACTAGCGGGGGTTACAATGAGCAGTTCTTC.

The V gene is TRBV14, the J gene TRBJ2-3; 7 bases are shared with TRBD1. The CDR3 has 15 residues. With V trimmed by 4 bases and J by 0 bases, 4 bases remained unmatched. The V gene's germline CDR1 is SGHDN and CDR2 FVKESK. The DNA of the CDR3 is TGTGCCAGCAGCCCCCAGACAGGGAGCACAGATACGCAGTATTTT. Its protein product is CASSPQTGSTDTQYF.

V usage is TRBV19 and J usage is TRBJ2-7; 7 bases agree with TRBD1. The CDR3 contains 15 residues. Germline loops: CDR1 LNHDA, CDR2 SQIVND (reference sequence). V trimming: 5 bases; J trimming: 4 bases; junction bases outside the gene matches: 11. Here the CDR3 reads CASSPRPRQGYEQYF. CDR3 nucleotide sequence: TGTGCCAGTAGTCCCCGTCCGAGACAGGGATACGAGCAGTACTTC. Based on the CDR3 plus reference TRBV19 and TRBJ2-7, the full variable domain is DGGITQSPKYLFRKEGQNVTLSCEQNLNHDAMYWYRQDPGQGLRLIYYSQIVNDFQKGDIAEGYSVSREKKESFPLTVTSAQKNPTAFYLCASSPRPRQGYEQYFGPGTRLTVT.

The gene calls are TRBV4-3 and TRBJ2-7; 10 positions match TRBD1. The V and J ends lost 1 base and 2 bases, in that order; junction bases with no gene match: 5. This CDR3 spans 16 amino acids. Germline V lookup: CDR1 LGHNA, CDR2 YSLEER. This chain's CDR3 is CASSQGVDRGPYEQYF. The CDR3 coding sequence is TGCGCCAGCAGCCAAGGGGTCGACAGGGGGCCCTACGAGCAGTACTTC.

V is TRBV29-1 and J is TRBJ1-2, with 8 bases lining up with TRBD1. The CDR3 runs to 14 residues. The germline CDR1 and CDR2 sequences are SQVTM and ANQGSEA. Losses at the gene ends were 1 base for V and 6 bases for J; bases not matched to a gene: 7. The CDR3: CSVEAQGAGNGYTF. The CDR3 nucleotides read TGCAGCGTTGAAGCTCAGGGGGCGGGAAATGGCTACACCTTC.

The J gene is TRBJ2-2, the V gene TRBV4-3; D gene unclear. Looked up from germline, CDR1 is LGHNA and CDR2 is YSLEER. V lost 1 base and J lost 1, with 7 bases in between. This CDR3 contains 15 residues. The chain's CDR3 is CASSQGPGNTGELFF. In nucleotides, the CDR3 is TGCGCCAGCAGCCAAGGCCCAGGGAACACCGGGGAGCTGTTTTTT.

In DNA form, the CDR3 reads TGTGCCAGCAGCTCCCAGGGGGGAGTGAGGTATGGCTACACCTTC. It specifies CASSSQGGVRYGYTF. The chain combines TRBV6-1 with TRBJ1-2, with TRBD1 matching over 7 bases. Germline V CDR1 and CDR2: MNHNS, SASEGT. CDR3 length equals 15 residues. The V and J ends lost 6 bases and 5 bases, in that order; junction bases with no gene match: 12.

This chain uses TRBV28 with TRBJ2-7, with 8 bases that match TRBD1. CDR1 MDHEN and CDR2 SYDVKM come from the germline V gene. This CDR3 region has 15 residues. With 6 bases clipped from V and 12 bases from J, the junction kept 19 bases outside the gene matches. The CDR3 reads CASRTTEINRGTRYF. The CDR3 region has the DNA TGTGCCAGCAGAACCACAGAGATAAACAGGGGGACGCGGTACTTC. Supplemented by reference TRBV28 and TRBJ2-7, the full variable domain reads DVKVTQSSRYLVKRTGEKVFLECVQDMDHENMFWYRQDPGLGLRLIYFSYDVKMKEKGDIPEGYSVSREKKERFSLILESASTNQTSMYLCASRTTEINRGTRYFGPGTRLTVT.

The J gene is TRBJ1-2, the V gene TRBV19; 9 bases map to TRBD1. The CDR3 contains 19 residues. Germline values: CDR1 LNHDA, CDR2 SQIVND (reference sequence). V shed 2 bases, J shed 5 bases, and the junction held 18 bases outside the gene matches. DNA of the CDR3: TGTGCCAGTAGTATATACGGGACAGGGTTGGGCTTTATTAATTATGGCTACACCTTC. Translated, it gives CASSIYGTGLGFINYGYTF.

V usage is TRBV4-3 and J usage is TRBJ1-2; weak D call: TRBD1 (6 bases). Germline V gene sequence: CDR1 LGHNA, CDR2 YSLEER. The V end was cut by 0 bases, the J end by 7 bases, with 18 bases between. There are 16 residues in the CDR3. CDR3: CASSQESTGKIGGYTF. CDR3 coding DNA: TGCGCCAGCAGCCAAGAAAGCACAGGGAAAATCGGTGGCTACACCTTC.

The chain links TRBV11-2 to TRBJ1-2; TRBD1 aligns across 8 bases. This CDR3 has 16 amino acids. V shed 4 bases, J shed 4 bases, and the junction held 11 bases outside the gene matches. Per the germline V gene, CDR1 is SGHAT and CDR2 is FQNNGV. CDR3 coding DNA: TGTGCCAGCAGCTCATATTGGACAGGGCCGCGCTATGGCTACACCTTC. It translates to CASSSYWTGPRYGYTF. The entire variable domain, with the rest obtained from reference TRBV11-2 and TRBJ1-2, is as follows: EAGVAQSPRYKIIEKRQSVAFWCNPISGHATLYWYQQILGQGPKLLIQFQNNGVVDDSQLPKDRFSAERLKGVDSTLKIQPAKLEDSAVYLCASSSYWTGPRYGYTFGSGTRLTVV.

V gene TRBV7-2 combines with J gene TRBJ2-3; 8 nucleotides match TRBD1. The CDR3 loop spans 15 amino acids. Germline-derived CDR1 and CDR2 are SGHTA and FQGNSA. Trimming cost V 1 base and J 2 bases; bases outside gene matches: 2. DNA of the CDR3: TGTGCCAGCAGCTTAGGGACAGGGCACACAGATACGCAGTATTTT. Protein product: CASSLGTGHTDTQYF.

The chain joins TRBV30 to TRBJ2-2; 10 bases map to TRBD2. Losses at the gene ends were 0 bases for V and 6 bases for J; bases not matched to a gene: 4. The germline gives CDR1 GTSNPN, CDR2 SVGIG (reference sequence). CDR3 length: 15 amino acids. CDR3 sequence (DNA): TGTGCCTGGAGTGTTCGAGCGGGAGGGCCCGGGGAGCTGTTTTTT. It yields the protein CAWSVRAGGPGELFF.

The chain uses TRBV5-6 and TRBJ2-2; no clear D gene. Germline CDR1 reads SGHDT; CDR2 reads YYEEEE. Trimming cost V 0 bases and J 9 bases, with 9 bases left between them. The CDR3 has 13 amino acids. The CDR3: CASSLDRGRELFF. The CDR3 DNA sequence: TGTGCCAGCAGCTTGGATCGCGGAAGGGAGCTGTTTTTT.

This chain uses TRBV9 with TRBJ1-4; D may be TRBD1 (5 bases). The CDR3 has 15 residues. Germline assignment: CDR1 SGDLS and CDR2 YYNGEE. V lost 3 bases to trimming and J lost 0 bases, with 9 bases between them. CDR3 sequence reads: CASSGTGATNEKLFF. In nucleotides, the CDR3 is TGTGCCAGCAGCGGAACAGGTGCAACTAATGAAAAACTGTTTTTT.